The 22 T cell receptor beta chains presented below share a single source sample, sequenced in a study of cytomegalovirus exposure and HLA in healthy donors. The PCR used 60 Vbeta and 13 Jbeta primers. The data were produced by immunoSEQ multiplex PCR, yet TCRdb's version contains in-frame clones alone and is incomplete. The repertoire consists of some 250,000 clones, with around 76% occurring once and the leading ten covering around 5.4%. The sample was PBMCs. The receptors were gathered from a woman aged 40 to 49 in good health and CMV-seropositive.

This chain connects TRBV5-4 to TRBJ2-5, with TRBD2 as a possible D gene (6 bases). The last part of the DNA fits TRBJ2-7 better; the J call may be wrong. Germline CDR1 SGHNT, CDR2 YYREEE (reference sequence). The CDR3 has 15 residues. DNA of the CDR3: TGTGCCAGCAGCTCCCCCGGGACTTACTCCTACGAGCAGTACTTC. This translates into CASSSPGTYSYEQYF.

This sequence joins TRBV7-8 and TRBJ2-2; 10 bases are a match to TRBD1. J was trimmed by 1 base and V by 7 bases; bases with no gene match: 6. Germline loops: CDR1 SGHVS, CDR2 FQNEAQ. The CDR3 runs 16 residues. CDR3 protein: CASIWGQGWNTGELFF. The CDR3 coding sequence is TGTGCCAGCATCTGGGGACAGGGGTGGAACACCGGGGAGCTGTTTTTT.

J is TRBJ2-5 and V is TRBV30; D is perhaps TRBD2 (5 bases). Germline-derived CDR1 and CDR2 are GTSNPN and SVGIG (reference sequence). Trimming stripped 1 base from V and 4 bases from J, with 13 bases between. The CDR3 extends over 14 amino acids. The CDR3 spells CAWSADPRGETQYF. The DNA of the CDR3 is TGTGCCTGGAGTGCGGACCCACGGGGAGAGACCCAGTACTTC.

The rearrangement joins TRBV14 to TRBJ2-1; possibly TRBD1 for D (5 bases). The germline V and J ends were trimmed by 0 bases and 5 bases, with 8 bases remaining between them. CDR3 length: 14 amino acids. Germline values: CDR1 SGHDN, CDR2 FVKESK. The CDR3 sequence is CASSQDRVNNEQFF. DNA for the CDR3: TGTGCCAGCAGCCAAGACAGGGTAAACAATGAGCAGTTCTTC.

CDR3 loop: CASSLLTSGSNSVEQYF. CDR3 nucleotide sequence: TGTGCCAGCAGTTTATTGACTAGCGGGAGTAACTCCGTCGAGCAGTACTTC. This rearrangement joins TRBV28 to TRBJ2-7; 12 bases align to TRBD2. Germline loops: CDR1 MDHEN, CDR2 SYDVKM. The length of the CDR3 is 17 residues. V was pared by 1 base and J by 6 bases, with 10 bases of the junction left unmatched.

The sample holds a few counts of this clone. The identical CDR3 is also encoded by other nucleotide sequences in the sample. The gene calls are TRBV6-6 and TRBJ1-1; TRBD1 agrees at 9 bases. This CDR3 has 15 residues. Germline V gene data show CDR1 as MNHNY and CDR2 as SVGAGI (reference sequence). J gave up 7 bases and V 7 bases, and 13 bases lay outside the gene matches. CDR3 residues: CASTKGEQGAFEAFF. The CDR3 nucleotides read TGTGCCAGCACTAAAGGGGAACAGGGGGCCTTTGAAGCTTTCTTT.

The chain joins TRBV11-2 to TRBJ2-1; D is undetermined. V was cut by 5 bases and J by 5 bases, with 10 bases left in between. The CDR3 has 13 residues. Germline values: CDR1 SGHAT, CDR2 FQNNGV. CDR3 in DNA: TGTGCCAGCAGCAGAGACATCCACAATGAGCAGTTCTTC. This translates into CASSRDIHNEQFF.

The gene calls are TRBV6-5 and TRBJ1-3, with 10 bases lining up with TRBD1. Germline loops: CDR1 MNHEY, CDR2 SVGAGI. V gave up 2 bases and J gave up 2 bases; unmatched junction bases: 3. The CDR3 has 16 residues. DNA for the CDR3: TGTGCCAGCAGTTACCAGGGACAGGGGACTGGAAACACCATATATTTT. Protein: CASSYQGQGTGNTIYF.

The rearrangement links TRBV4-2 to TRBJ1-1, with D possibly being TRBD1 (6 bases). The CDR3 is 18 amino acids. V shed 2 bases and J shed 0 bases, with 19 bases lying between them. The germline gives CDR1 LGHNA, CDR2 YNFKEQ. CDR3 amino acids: CASSQSMGAVIMNTEAFF. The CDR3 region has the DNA TGTGCCAGCAGCCAATCGATGGGGGCGGTGATCATGAACACTGAAGCTTTCTTT.

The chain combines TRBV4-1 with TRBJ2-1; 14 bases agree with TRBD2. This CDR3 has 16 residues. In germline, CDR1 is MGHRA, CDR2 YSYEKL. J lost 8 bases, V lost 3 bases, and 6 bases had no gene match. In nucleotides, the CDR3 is TGCGCCAGCAGCCAGCAGGGGACTAGCGGGAGACATGAGCAGTTCTTC. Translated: CASSQQGTSGRHEQFF.

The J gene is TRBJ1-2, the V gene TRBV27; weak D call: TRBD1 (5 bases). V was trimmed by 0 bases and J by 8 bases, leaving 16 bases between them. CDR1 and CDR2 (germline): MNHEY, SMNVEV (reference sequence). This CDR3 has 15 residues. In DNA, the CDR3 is TGTGCCAGCAGTTTATCGATCCGGCAGGGAGGAGGCTACACCTTC. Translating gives CASSLSIRQGGGYTF.

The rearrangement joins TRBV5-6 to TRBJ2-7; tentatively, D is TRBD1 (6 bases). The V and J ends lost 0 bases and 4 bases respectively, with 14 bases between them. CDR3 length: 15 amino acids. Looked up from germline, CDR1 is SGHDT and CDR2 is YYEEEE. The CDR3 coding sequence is TGTGCCAGCAGCTTGGGGTCCGGGACACAATACGAGCAGTACTTC. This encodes CASSLGSGTQYEQYF.

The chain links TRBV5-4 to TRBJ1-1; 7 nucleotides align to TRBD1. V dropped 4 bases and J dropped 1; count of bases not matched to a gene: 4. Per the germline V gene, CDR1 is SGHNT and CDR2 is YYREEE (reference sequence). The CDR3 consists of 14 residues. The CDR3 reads CASSQGQRNTEAFF. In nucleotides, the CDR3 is TGTGCCAGCAGCCAGGGACAGCGGAACACTGAAGCTTTCTTT.

The CDR3 reads CASSQDLSGGGFYGYTF. In DNA form, the CDR3 reads TGCGCCAGCAGCCAAGATTTATCAGGGGGCGGGTTCTATGGCTACACCTTC. The V gene is TRBV4-3, the J gene TRBJ1-2, with TRBD1 matching 8 bases. V lost 0 bases, J lost 4 bases, and 10 bases stayed unmatched. Germline V CDR1 and CDR2: LGHNA, YSLEER. This CDR3 comprises 17 residues.

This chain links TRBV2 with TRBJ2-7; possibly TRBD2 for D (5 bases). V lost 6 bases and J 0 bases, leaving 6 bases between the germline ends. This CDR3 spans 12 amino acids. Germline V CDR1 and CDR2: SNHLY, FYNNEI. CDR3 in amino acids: CASSGDSYEQYF. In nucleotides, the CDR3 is TGTGCCAGCAGCGGGGACTCCTACGAGCAGTACTTC.

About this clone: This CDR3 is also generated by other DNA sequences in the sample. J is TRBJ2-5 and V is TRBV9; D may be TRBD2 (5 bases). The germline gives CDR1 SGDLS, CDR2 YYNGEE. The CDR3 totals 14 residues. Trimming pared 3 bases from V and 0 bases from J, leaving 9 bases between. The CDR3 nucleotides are TGTGCCAGCAGCGCAGGACTGTACCAAGAGACCCAGTACTTC. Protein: CASSAGLYQETQYF.

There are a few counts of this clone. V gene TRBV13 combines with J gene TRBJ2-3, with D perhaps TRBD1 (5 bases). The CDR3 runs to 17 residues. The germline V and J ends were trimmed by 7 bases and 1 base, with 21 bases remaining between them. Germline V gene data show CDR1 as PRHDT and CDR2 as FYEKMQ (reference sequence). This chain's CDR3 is CASTLTTGFEGTDTQYF. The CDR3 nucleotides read TGTGCCAGCACCCTAACCACAGGTTTTGAGGGCACAGATACGCAGTATTTT.

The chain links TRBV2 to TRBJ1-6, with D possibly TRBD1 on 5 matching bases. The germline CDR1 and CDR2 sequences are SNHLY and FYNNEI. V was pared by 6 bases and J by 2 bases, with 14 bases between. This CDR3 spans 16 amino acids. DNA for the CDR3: TGTGCCAGCAGGTTGAGCGGGACTACCTATAATTCACCCCTCCACTTT. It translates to CASRLSGTTYNSPLHF. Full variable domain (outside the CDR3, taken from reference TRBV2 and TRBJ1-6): EPEVTQTPSHQVTQMGQEVILRCVPISNHLYFYWYRQILGQKVEFLVSFYNNEISEKSEIFDDQFSVERPDGSNFTLKIRSTKLEDSAMYFCASRLSGTTYNSPLHFGNGTRLTVT.

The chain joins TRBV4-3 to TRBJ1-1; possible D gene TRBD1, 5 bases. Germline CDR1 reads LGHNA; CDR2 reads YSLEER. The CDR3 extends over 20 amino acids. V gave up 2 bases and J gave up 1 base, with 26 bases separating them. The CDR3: CASSQILSWSSGFSNTEAFF. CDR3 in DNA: TGCGCCAGCAGCCAAATCCTTTCTTGGAGTTCAGGGTTTTCGAACACTGAAGCTTTCTTT.

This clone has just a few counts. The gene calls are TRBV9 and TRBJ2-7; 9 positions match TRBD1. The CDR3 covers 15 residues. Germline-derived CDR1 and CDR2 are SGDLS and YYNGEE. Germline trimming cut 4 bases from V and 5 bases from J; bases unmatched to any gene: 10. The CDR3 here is CASSPRDRVGDEQYF. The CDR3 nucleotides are TGTGCCAGCAGCCCCCGGGACAGGGTTGGTGACGAGCAGTACTTC.

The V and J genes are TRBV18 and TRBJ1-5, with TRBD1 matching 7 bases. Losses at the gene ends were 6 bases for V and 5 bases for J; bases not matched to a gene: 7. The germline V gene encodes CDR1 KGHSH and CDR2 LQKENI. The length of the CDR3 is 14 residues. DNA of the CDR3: TGTGCCAGCTCCCCCTCAGACAGGGATCAGCCCCAGCATTTT. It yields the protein CASSPSDRDQPQHF.

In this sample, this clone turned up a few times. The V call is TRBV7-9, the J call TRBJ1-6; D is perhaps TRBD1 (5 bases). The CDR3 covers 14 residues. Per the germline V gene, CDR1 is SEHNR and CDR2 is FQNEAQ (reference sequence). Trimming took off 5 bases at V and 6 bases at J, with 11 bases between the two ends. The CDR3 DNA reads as TGTGCCAGCAGCCATAGACAGTTTAATTCACCCCTCCACTTT. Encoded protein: CASSHRQFNSPLHF.